This TCR beta chain was identified during a study of blood T cell repertoires in COVID-19. Enrollees, about 18 to 95 years old, lived in approximately 24 US areas. V lost 3 bases and J lost 6, with 15 bases in between. This CDR3 contains 14 residues. The germline V gene encodes CDR1 SQVTM and CDR2 ANQGSEA. Method: immunoSEQ multiplex PCR; TCRdb's copy keeps in-frame clones and lacks some. The sample carries under 200,000 clones, over 75% recorded once. The TCR was taken from a middle-aged woman with acute COVID-19. This chain connects TRBV29-1 to TRBJ2-1; D remains unclear. The specimen sequenced was PBMCs or T cells enriched from blood (not recorded which). DNA for the CDR3: TGCAGCGTTGAGAGAGGTCGGTTGTCCAATGAGCAGTTCTTC. The encoded protein is CSVERGRLSNEQFF.